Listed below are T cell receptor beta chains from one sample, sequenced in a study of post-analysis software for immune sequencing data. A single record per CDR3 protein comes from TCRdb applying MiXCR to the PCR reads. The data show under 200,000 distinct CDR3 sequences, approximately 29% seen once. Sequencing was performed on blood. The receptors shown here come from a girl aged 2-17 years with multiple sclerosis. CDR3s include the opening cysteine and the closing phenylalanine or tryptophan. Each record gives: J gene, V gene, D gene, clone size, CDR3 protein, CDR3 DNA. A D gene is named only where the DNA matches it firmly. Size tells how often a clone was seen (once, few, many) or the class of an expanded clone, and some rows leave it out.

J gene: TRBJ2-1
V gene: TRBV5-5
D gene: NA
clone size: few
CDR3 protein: CASSSEAETYNEQFF
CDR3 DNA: TGTGCCAGCAGTTCAGAGGCAGAAACCTACAATGAGCAGTTCTTC

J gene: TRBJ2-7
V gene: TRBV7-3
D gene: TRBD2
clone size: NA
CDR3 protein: CASSLVGGGGYNEQYF
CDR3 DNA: TGTGCCAGCAGCTTAGTGGGCGGGGGGGGTTACAATGAGCAGTACTTC

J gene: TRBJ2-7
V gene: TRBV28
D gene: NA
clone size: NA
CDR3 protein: CASSSGGQADEQYF
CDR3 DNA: TGTGCCAGCAGTTCTGGTGGGCAGGCCGACGAGCAGTACTTC

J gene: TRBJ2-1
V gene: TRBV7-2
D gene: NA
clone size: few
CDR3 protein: CALRRGGYNEQFF
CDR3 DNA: TGTGCCCTCCGACGGGGCGGATACAATGAGCAGTTCTTC

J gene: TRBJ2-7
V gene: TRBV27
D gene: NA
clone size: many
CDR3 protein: CASSSRLVGPGEQYF
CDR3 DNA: TGTGCCAGCAGTTCCCGACTAGTCGGGCCTGGCGAGCAGTACTTC

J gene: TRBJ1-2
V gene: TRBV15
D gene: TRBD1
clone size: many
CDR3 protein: CATSMTGNYGYTF
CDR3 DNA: TGTGCCACCAGCATGACAGGGAACTATGGCTACACCTTC

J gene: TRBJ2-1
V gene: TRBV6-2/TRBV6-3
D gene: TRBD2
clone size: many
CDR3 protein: CASSYSARGVQSGNEQFF
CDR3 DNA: TGTGCCAGCAGTTACTCAGCCCGGGGGGTGCAATCGGGCAATGAGCAGTTCTTC

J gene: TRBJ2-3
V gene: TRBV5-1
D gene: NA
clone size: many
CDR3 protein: CASSFRLITDTQYF
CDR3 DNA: TGCGCCAGCAGCTTCCGATTGATAACAGATACGCAGTATTTT

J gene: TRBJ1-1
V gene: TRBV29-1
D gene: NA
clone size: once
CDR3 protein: CSVVGETEAFF
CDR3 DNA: TGCAGCGTTGTGGGGGAAACTGAAGCTTTCTTT

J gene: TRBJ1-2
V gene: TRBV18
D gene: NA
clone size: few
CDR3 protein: CASSPPHRINYGYTF
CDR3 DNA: TGTGCCAGCTCACCACCACACAGAATCAATTATGGCTACACCTTC

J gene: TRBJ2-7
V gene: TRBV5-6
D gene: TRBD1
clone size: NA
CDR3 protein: CASSSGQGDEQYF
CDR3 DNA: TGTGCCAGCAGCTCGGGACAGGGCGACGAGCAGTACTTC